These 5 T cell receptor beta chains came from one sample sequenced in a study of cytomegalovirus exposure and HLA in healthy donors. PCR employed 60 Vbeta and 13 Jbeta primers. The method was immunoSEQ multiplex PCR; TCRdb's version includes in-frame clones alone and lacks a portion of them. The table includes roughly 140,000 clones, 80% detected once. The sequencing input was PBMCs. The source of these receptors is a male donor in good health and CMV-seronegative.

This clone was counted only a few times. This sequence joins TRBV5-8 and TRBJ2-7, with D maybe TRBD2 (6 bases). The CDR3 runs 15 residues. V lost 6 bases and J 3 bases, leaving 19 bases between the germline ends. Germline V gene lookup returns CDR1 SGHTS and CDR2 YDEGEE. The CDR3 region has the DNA TGTGCCAGCACCGACGGAGGGCCAGACTTCTACGAGCAGTACTTC. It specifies CASTDGGPDFYEQYF. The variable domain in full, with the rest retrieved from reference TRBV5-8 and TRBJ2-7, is EAGVTQSPTHLIKTRGQQATLRCSPISGHTSVYWYQQALGLGLQFLLWYDEGEERNRGNFPPRFSGRQFPNYSSELNVNALELEDSALYLCASTDGGPDFYEQYFGPGTRLTVT.

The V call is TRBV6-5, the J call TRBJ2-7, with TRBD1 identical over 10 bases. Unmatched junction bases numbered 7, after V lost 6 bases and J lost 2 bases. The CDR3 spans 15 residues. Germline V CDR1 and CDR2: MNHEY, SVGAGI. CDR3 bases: TGTGCCAGCAGGGTCCGGGGACAGGGGCCCTACGAGCAGTACTTC. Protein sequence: CASRVRGQGPYEQYF.

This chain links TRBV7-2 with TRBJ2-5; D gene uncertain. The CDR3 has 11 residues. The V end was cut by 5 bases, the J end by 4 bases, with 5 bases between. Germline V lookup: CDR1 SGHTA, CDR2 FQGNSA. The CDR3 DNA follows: TGTGCCAGCAGCACGGTAGAGACCCAGTACTTC. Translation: CASSTVETQYF.

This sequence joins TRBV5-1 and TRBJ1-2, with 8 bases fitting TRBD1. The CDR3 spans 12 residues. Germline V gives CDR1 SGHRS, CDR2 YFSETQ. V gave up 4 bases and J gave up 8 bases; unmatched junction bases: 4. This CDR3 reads CASSQGAKGYTF. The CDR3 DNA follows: TGCGCCAGCAGCCAGGGGGCAAAAGGCTACACCTTC. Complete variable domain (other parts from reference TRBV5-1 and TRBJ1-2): KAGVTQTPRYLIKTRGQQVTLSCSPISGHRSVSWYQQTPGQGLQFLFEYFSETQRNKGNFPGRFSGRQFSNSRSEMNVSTLELGDSALYLCASSQGAKGYTFGSGTRLTVV.

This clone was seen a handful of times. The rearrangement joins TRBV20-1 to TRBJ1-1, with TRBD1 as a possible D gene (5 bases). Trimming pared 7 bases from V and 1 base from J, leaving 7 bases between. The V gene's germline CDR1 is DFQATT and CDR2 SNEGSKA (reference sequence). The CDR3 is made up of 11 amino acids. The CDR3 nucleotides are TGCAGTGTGGGGGGGAACACTGAAGCTTTCTTT. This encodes CSVGGNTEAFF.